In this sample, the clone carrying this T cell receptor beta chain turned up a few times. Antigen: not known. This sample was included in a study of response to subunit inactivated influenza vaccine. Points from the study as a whole: New T cells are recruited in small numbers by each seasonal influenza vaccination, according to the authors' suggestion.

TCRdb independently ran MiXCR on the RT-PCR reads; one entry per CDR3 protein. The sample carries fewer than 650,000 distinct CDR3 sequences, under 15% recorded once. The CDR3 consists of 14 residues. V shed 3 bases and J shed 8 bases, with 11 bases lying between them. The V gene is TRBV12-3 or TRBV12-4, the J gene TRBJ1-6; D gene unclear. The TCR sequence derives from a man in his fifties or sixties who received an inactivated influenza vaccine. The sample was PBMCs from blood, taken roughly 47 days after vaccination. As DNA, the CDR3 is TGTGCCAGCAGTTTCGGGGTCGGCCATTCACCCCTCCACTTT. Protein product: CASSFGVGHSPLHF.